One T cell receptor (beta chain) is described in this entry. Authors' analysis steps: Estimation of nucleated cell counts was performed using reference gene primer amplification. Using immunoSEQ multiplex PCR, the repertoire was profiled, and TCRdb retains in-frame clones only, with some absent. D and trimming come from the DNA, and the V and J calls and clone size come from that table. The table has around 150,000 clones, 70% to 90% seen once. The data belong to a study of blood T cell repertoires in COVID-19. As for the study in general: Material from acute and convalescent COVID-19 was sourced from the United States, Italy and Spain. The cDNA or gDNA used as material had been derived from T cells, B-cell-depleted T cells, or PBMCs.

Trimming removed 2 bases from V and 5 bases from J, with 9 bases in between. The germline V gene encodes CDR1 GTSNPN and CDR2 SVGIG (reference sequence). This CDR3 has 12 residues. V gene TRBV30 combines with J gene TRBJ1-1; D gene ambiguous. This sequence originates from a man between 18 and 29 years old with acute or convalescent COVID-19. Sequenced: peripheral blood. The CDR3 DNA sequence: TGTGCCTGGAGTTGGCAGATGACTGAAGCTTTCTTT. Protein sequence: CAWSWQMTEAFF.